Listed below are T cell receptor beta chains from one sample, sequenced in a study of control samples from healthy donors and cancer patients. The assay was immunoSEQ multiplex PCR, and TCRdb's table has in-frame clones only and misses some. Here the sample spans approximately 82,000 clones, 85% to 95% being singletons. The sample consisted of blood. The receptors here all came from a woman aged 18-30 years in good health. Both conserved end residues are part of each CDR3.

J: TRBJ1-2
V: TRBV4-3
CDR3: CASSQDRTARGGYTF

J: TRBJ2-2
V: TRBV5-4
CDR3: CASSFGGGANTGELFF

J: TRBJ1-5
V: TRBV5-1
CDR3: CASSPTGQGNQPQHF

J: TRBJ1-5
V: TRBV24-1
CDR3: CATSAAAGTNQPQHF

J: TRBJ1-4
V: TRBV3-1/TRBV3-2
CDR3: CASSQGDGTAGKLFF

J: TRBJ1-4
V: TRBV5-4
CDR3: CASSLGRIQGLREKLFF

J: TRBJ1-4
V: TRBV5-4
CDR3: CASSWGGVENEKLFF

J: TRBJ1-2
V: TRBV28
CDR3: CASSLSPGLYGYTF

J: TRBJ2-5
V: TRBV11-2
CDR3: CASSFLRAETQYF

J: TRBJ2-5
V: TRBV29-1
CDR3: CSWGQGMETQYF

J: TRBJ2-5
V: TRBV18
CDR3: CASSPRSSETQYF

J: TRBJ2-7
V: TRBV19
CDR3: CASSFGQGREQYF

J: TRBJ2-1
V: TRBV6-2/TRBV6-3
CDR3: CASSSTRGRPHNEQFF

J: TRBJ2-5
V: TRBV29-1
CDR3: CSVPTGRELETQYF

J: TRBJ1-4
V: TRBV28
CDR3: CASSHHRGRNEKLFF

J: TRBJ2-7
V: TRBV28
CDR3: CASSSGGTLGNYEQYF

J: TRBJ1-2
V: TRBV19
CDR3: CASKVTGDGYTF

J: TRBJ1-3
V: TRBV7-3
CDR3: CASSLVRDSGNTIYF

J: TRBJ1-4
V: TRBV25-1
CDR3: CASSDPRPQGREKLFF

J: TRBJ2-7
V: TRBV27
CDR3: CASSWGGTDYEQYF

J: TRBJ2-2
V: TRBV11-2
CDR3: CASSPGVTPGELFF

J: TRBJ2-1
V: TRBV28
CDR3: CASSSWFGGNNEQFF

J: TRBJ2-3
V: TRBV28
CDR3: CASSSTGQPSTDTQYF

J: TRBJ1-2
V: TRBV7-9
CDR3: CAGNTDGRGYTF

J: TRBJ1-4
V: TRBV2
CDR3: CASSATGRDEKLFF

J: TRBJ1-4
V: TRBV29-1
CDR3: CSVGLQGAEKLFF

J: TRBJ1-5
V: TRBV2
CDR3: CASSGSDRNQPQHF

J: TRBJ2-2
V: TRBV5-1
CDR3: CASSLQGNTGELFF

J: TRBJ1-2
V: TRBV5-4
CDR3: CASSLDETGGYTF

J: TRBJ2-7
V: TRBV2
CDR3: CASSSTSTLYEQYF

J: TRBJ2-1
V: TRBV19
CDR3: CASSTGLAGGWDEQFF

J: TRBJ1-4
V: TRBV6-1
CDR3: CASSEWSTNEKLFF

J: TRBJ1-4
V: TRBV5-1
CDR3: CASSSGLQGPNEKLFF

J: TRBJ2-7
V: TRBV5-6
CDR3: CASSFGFEGTEQYF

J: TRBJ2-1
V: TRBV5-1
CDR3: CASSTAGYNEQFF

J: TRBJ2-3
V: TRBV6-6
CDR3: CATQGRSTDTQYF

J: TRBJ2-4
V: TRBV12-3/TRBV12-4
CDR3: CASRNDRVNIQYF

J: TRBJ2-7
V: TRBV28
CDR3: CASSFWGQGARGYEQYF

J: TRBJ2-1
V: TRBV28
CDR3: CASSSTGGTYNEQFF

J: TRBJ2-2
V: TRBV24-1
CDR3: CATYGGGELFF

J: TRBJ1-2
V: TRBV28
CDR3: CASRQGAADYTF

J: TRBJ2-3
V: TRBV12-5
CDR3: CASGPHGLAGVVEDTQYF